Following are 20 T cell receptor beta chains from one sample sequenced in a study of OX40 agonist ivuxolimab in advanced cancers. Clones were read by immunoSEQ multiplex PCR, and TCRdb kept only the in-frame ones, dropping some. The sample lists 68,000 or so clones; 84% were seen once. The sequences come from CD4+ or CD8+ T cells sorted from blood, collected in a trial of the OX40 agonist ivuxolimab. The receptors originated from an adult with an advanced solid tumor such as melanoma, head and neck, liver or kidney cancer.

This sequence joins TRBV6-6 and TRBJ1-5, with D unclear. The V end was cut by 3 bases, the J end by 4 bases, with 13 bases between. The CDR3 has 15 amino acids. Germline CDR1 is MNHNY and CDR2 is SVGAGI (reference sequence). The CDR3 reads CASSYTARRNQPQHF. CDR3 DNA sequence: TGTGCCAGCAGTTATACAGCCCGCAGGAATCAGCCCCAGCATTTT.

The gene calls are TRBV19 and TRBJ2-7; D not certain. The V and J ends lost 4 bases and 2 bases respectively, with 9 bases between them. Germline V gene sequence: CDR1 LNHDA, CDR2 SQIVND (reference sequence). The CDR3 contains 13 residues. The CDR3 loop is CASSSRATYEQYF. The CDR3 DNA reads as TGTGCCAGTAGTAGCCGGGCCACCTACGAGCAGTACTTC.

The V gene is TRBV15, the J gene TRBJ1-1, with 10 bases matching TRBD1. The CDR3 covers 15 residues. The V segment lost 4 bases and the J segment 0 bases; nucleotides outside the gene matches: 2. Germline lookup yields CDR1 LNHNV and CDR2 YYDKDF (reference sequence). The CDR3 DNA reads TGTGCCACCAGCACCGGGACAGGGGTGAACACTGAAGCTTTCTTT. Translated, it gives CATSTGTGVNTEAFF.

The chain links TRBV7-3 to TRBJ2-2; TRBD2 matches at 9 bases. The germline V gene encodes CDR1 SGHTA and CDR2 FQGTGA. V dropped 5 bases and J dropped 0; count of bases not matched to a gene: 7. CDR3 length: 17 residues. The DNA for the CDR3 is TGTGCCAGCAGCCGCGGGGGGGCTAGATCGAACACCGGGGAGCTGTTTTTT. This translates into CASSRGGARSNTGELFF.

The gene calls are TRBV28 and TRBJ2-2; the D is unclear. This CDR3 spans 13 amino acids. V lost 6 bases, J lost 6 bases, and 11 bases lay in between. CDR1 is MDHEN, CDR2 SYDVKM, per germline. The chain's CDR3 is CASRPGQAGELFF. The DNA of the CDR3 is TGTGCCAGCAGACCAGGCCAGGCCGGGGAGCTGTTTTTT.

The chain uses TRBV7-9 and TRBJ1-1; no clear D. CDR3 length: 14 residues. Trimming took 3 bases from V and 6 from J, leaving 14 bases between them. From germline, CDR1 is SEHNR and CDR2 FQNEAQ (reference sequence). This chain's CDR3 is CASSFPAGSAEAFF. The CDR3 DNA sequence: TGTGCCAGCAGCTTCCCGGCGGGGTCCGCTGAAGCTTTCTTT.

The chain employs TRBV5-4 and TRBJ2-5; D call uncertain. The germline CDR1 and CDR2 sequences are SGHNT and YYREEE (reference sequence). CDR3 length equals 13 residues. With 0 bases removed from V and 3 bases from J, the gap between germline ends came to 6 bases. The CDR3 protein is CASSLDWEETQYF. CDR3 DNA sequence: TGTGCCAGCAGCTTGGATTGGGAAGAGACCCAGTACTTC.

The chain couples TRBV9 to TRBJ2-1, with 13 bases matching TRBD2. The CDR3 runs 18 residues. The germline gives CDR1 SGDLS, CDR2 YYNGEE. J gave up 9 bases and V 3 bases, and 15 bases lay outside the gene matches. The DNA for the CDR3 is TGTGCCAGCAGCGGCCCAGACCGGACTAGCGGGAGAGTTAGTGAGCAGTTCTTC. Amino acids: CASSGPDRTSGRVSEQFF.

This chain links TRBV6-5 with TRBJ1-2; no definite D call. CDR1 is MNHEY and CDR2 is SVGAGI in the germline V gene. V shed 5 bases and J shed 6 bases, with 10 bases lying between them. CDR3 length: 12 residues. The CDR3 DNA reads TGTGCCAGCAGTAGGGCCCCTCATGGCTACACCTTC. It yields the protein CASSRAPHGYTF.

The chain joins TRBV12-5 to TRBJ1-5; no firm D call. The CDR3 is made up of 14 amino acids. The germline gives CDR1 LGHNT, CDR2 FRNRAP. Trimming pared 6 bases from V and 1 base from J, leaving 10 bases between. The DNA for the CDR3 is TGTGCTAGTGGGGTCCATAGGAGCAATCAGCCCCAGCATTTT. Translation: CASGVHRSNQPQHF.

The V gene is TRBV11-3, the J gene TRBJ2-5; D gene ambiguous. Germline assignment: CDR1 SGHNT and CDR2 YENEEA. This CDR3 region has 16 residues. V was cut by 1 base and J by 2 bases, with 14 bases left in between. The CDR3 reads CASSLGPHTIQETQYF. The CDR3 DNA reads TGTGCCAGCAGCTTAGGGCCGCATACGATTCAAGAGACCCAGTACTTC.

The rearrangement uses TRBV10-3 and TRBJ1-1, with D hard to call. Germline V lookup: CDR1 ENHRY, CDR2 SYGVKD. The CDR3 extends over 12 amino acids. V shed 6 bases and J shed 14 bases, with 19 bases lying between them. The CDR3 reads CAISDRVGEAFF. The CDR3 DNA reads as TGTGCCATCAGCGACCGAGTTGGGGAGGCCTTCTTT.

The sample holds one count of this clone. The gene calls are TRBV7-9 and TRBJ2-7; D possibly corresponds to TRBD1 (6 bases). The CDR3 has 14 amino acids. In germline, CDR1 is SEHNR, CDR2 FQNEAQ (reference sequence). With 5 bases removed from V and 3 bases from J, the gap between germline ends came to 14 bases. Here the CDR3 reads CASSAHRVNYEQYF. The DNA of the CDR3 is TGTGCCAGCAGCGCGCACAGGGTTAACTACGAGCAGTACTTC.

This CDR3 reads CASSQGGGGYANEQFF. The DNA for the CDR3 is TGTGCCAGCAGCCAAGGCGGCGGGGGTTATGCCAATGAGCAGTTCTTC. The chain has TRBV14 and TRBJ2-1, with 7 bases that match TRBD2. CDR1 and CDR2 (germline): SGHDN, FVKESK. There are 16 residues in the CDR3. V was clipped by 1 base and J by 6 bases; unmatched bases: 9. The variable domain in full, completed from reference TRBV14 and TRBJ2-1, reads EAGVTQFPSHSVIEKGQTVTLRCDPISGHDNLYWYRRVMGKEIKFLLHFVKESKQDESGMPNNRFLAERTGGTYSTLKVQPAELEDSGVYFCASSQGGGGYANEQFFGPGTRLTVL.

This clone has a single count. This sequence joins TRBV4-1 and TRBJ2-3; no clear D gene. The germline V and J ends were trimmed by 1 base and 6 bases, with 5 bases remaining between them. Germline lookup yields CDR1 MGHRA and CDR2 YSYEKL. The CDR3 contains 12 residues. CDR3 sequence: CASSQVLDTQYF. CDR3 DNA: TGCGCCAGCAGCCAAGTGCTGGATACGCAGTATTTT.

This clone has a handful of counts. CDR3 in DNA: TGCGCCAGCAGCCAAGGGAGTAGAGAGACCCAGTACTTC. Amino acids: CASSQGSRETQYF. V gene TRBV4-1 combines with J gene TRBJ2-5; D not resolved. V dropped 1 base and J dropped 4 bases, with 7 bases sitting between them. The CDR3 has 13 residues. Germline CDR1 reads MGHRA; CDR2 reads YSYEKL.

V and J are TRBV6-5 and TRBJ1-6; D unclear. The CDR3 totals 14 residues. The germline CDR1 and CDR2 sequences are MNHEY and SVGAGI. With 7 bases removed from V and 5 bases from J, the gap between germline ends came to 12 bases. The CDR3 reads CASTGGSHNSPLHF. For the CDR3, the DNA is TGTGCCAGCACCGGAGGGTCTCATAATTCACCCCTCCACTTT.

The J gene is TRBJ1-1, the V gene TRBV29-1, with D perhaps matching TRBD1 (6 bases). V lost 7 bases to trimming and J lost 4 bases, with 16 bases between them. Germline CDR1 reads SQVTM; CDR2 reads ANQGSEA. The CDR3 runs 13 residues. CDR3 loop: CSAMDRLGTEAFF. The CDR3 coding sequence is TGCAGCGCTATGGACAGACTGGGCACTGAAGCTTTCTTT.

This clone was picked up one time. CDR3 nucleotides: TGTGCCAGCAGCTTTAGCACTAGCGGGGGGGTGGGTACGCAGTATTTT. Translated, it gives CASSFSTSGGVGTQYF. This chain uses TRBV7-2 with TRBJ2-3; 13 bases agree with TRBD2. The CDR3 loop spans 16 amino acids. J was trimmed by 8 bases and V by 3 bases; bases with no gene match: 8. The germline gives CDR1 SGHTA, CDR2 FQGNSA.

The V call is TRBV4-1, the J call TRBJ1-2, with 7 bases identical to TRBD1. This CDR3 spans 16 amino acids. CDR1 and CDR2 (germline): MGHRA, YSYEKL. The trim removed 0 bases at V and 4 bases at J, leaving 8 bases unmatched. The CDR3 is CASSQESRQGIYGYTF. The CDR3 bases are TGCGCCAGCAGCCAAGAGAGTAGACAGGGAATCTATGGCTACACCTTC.